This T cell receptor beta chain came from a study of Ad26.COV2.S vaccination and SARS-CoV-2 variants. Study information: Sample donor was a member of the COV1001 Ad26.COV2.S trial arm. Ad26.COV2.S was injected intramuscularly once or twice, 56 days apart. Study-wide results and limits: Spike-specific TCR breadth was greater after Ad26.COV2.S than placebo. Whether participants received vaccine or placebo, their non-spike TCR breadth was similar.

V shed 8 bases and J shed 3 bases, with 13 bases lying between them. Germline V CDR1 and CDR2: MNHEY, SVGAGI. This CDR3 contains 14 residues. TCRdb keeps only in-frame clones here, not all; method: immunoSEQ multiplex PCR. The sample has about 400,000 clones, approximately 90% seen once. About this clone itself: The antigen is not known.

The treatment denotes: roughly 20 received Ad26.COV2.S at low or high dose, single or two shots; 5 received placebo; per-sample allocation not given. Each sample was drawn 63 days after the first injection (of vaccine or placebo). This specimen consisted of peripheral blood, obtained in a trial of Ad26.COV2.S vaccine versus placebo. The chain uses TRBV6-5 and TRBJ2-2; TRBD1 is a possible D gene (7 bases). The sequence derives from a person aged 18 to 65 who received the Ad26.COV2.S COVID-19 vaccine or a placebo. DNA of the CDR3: TGTGCCAGCTGGAGGGGGCGCGACACCGGGGAGCTGTTTTTT. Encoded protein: CASWRGRDTGELFF.